These T cell receptor beta chains were read from a single sample in a study of blood T cell repertoires in COVID-19. Only in-frame clones appear in the TCRdb table, and some are missing; sequencing was by immunoSEQ multiplex PCR. The profile covers some 74,000 clones, with roughly 80% appearing a single time and nearly 5% taken by the ten largest. Source material: peripheral blood. These receptors all come from a woman older than 75 with active or convalescent COVID-19. Both conserved end residues are trimmed from each CDR3.

j_gene | v_gene | CDR3aa
TRBJ2-5 | TRBV29-1 | SAAWGGAQETQY
TRBJ1-2 | TRBV19 | ASSIRGTPQEDGYT
TRBJ1-2 | TRBV2 | ASVLQGSGYT
TRBJ1-1 | TRBV9 | ASSVGSRAEAF
TRBJ2-3 | TRBV19 | ASSIKVSYFGTSGRTDTQY
TRBJ1-2 | TRBV3-1/TRBV3-2 | ASSQANTGGYGYT
TRBJ2-1 | TRBV7-9 | ASSRRAGNGNEQF
TRBJ1-2 | TRBV5-1 | ASSLAGDGANYGYT
TRBJ2-7 | TRBV27 | ASSLLAGLRAYEQY
TRBJ2-3 | TRBV11-2 | ASSFLRGADTQY
TRBJ1-1 | TRBV12-3/TRBV12-4 | ASSRDIRGAF
TRBJ1-4 | TRBV7-9 | ASSLVGTGNEKLF
TRBJ2-5 | TRBV14 | ASSQADWQETQY
TRBJ2-7 | TRBV4-2 | ASRRAPSGEQY
TRBJ2-4 | TRBV27 | ASSRGTGPRRSNIQY
TRBJ2-2 | TRBV24-1 | ATSGQGATGELF
TRBJ2-2 | TRBV5-1 | ASSPTPRGTNTGELF
TRBJ2-3 | TRBV2 | ASRDYFPDTQY
TRBJ1-6 | TRBV3-1/TRBV3-2 | ASSHEGASSPLH
TRBJ1-4 | TRBV6-5 | ATSRGLNEKLF
TRBJ2-1 | TRBV2 | ASALAGGSNEQF
TRBJ1-2 | TRBV5-1 | ASSPLGQLFLGYT
TRBJ2-3 | TRBV30 | AWKGRASGGTNTQY
TRBJ1-2 | TRBV7-3 | ASSLGTGANGYT
TRBJ2-3 | TRBV27 | ASTARATLASTDTQY
TRBJ1-1 | TRBV5-1 | ATTPGTGPLGTEAF
TRBJ2-7 | TRBV6-2/TRBV6-3 | ASSYELGRGYEQY
TRBJ1-2 | TRBV10-3 | AISVGGNYGYT
TRBJ2-7 | TRBV9 | ASSVEGAVGSYEQY
TRBJ2-1 | TRBV19 | ASSLAGGPISRRYNEQF
TRBJ2-7 | TRBV7-9 | ASSPGTGKTYEQY
TRBJ2-6 | TRBV19 | ASSTTGGSGANVLT
TRBJ2-5 | TRBV7-2 | ASSPLGRETQY
TRBJ2-1 | TRBV20-1 | SASLPSGYNEQF
TRBJ1-5 | TRBV20-1 | SASYGQGGNQPQH
TRBJ2-5 | TRBV5-1 | ASRGLGSAQETQY
TRBJ1-6 | TRBV6-2/TRBV6-3 | ASSYRLGGSPLH
TRBJ1-2 | TRBV10-2 | ASGTDYGYT
TRBJ2-5 | TRBV13 | ASSLEGAQETQY
TRBJ2-5 | TRBV9 | ASSPGQPGTETQY
TRBJ2-6 | TRBV24-1 | ATSGGQGAGGANVLT